This paragraph reports one T cell receptor (beta chain). Its antigen is currently unknown. The V gene's germline CDR1 is KGHSH and CDR2 LQKENI. J lost 4 bases, V lost 3 bases, and 6 bases had no gene match. The CDR3 has 15 amino acids. This entry comes from a study of cytomegalovirus exposure and HLA in healthy donors. Points from the study as a whole: Some V segments, TRBV6-2 and TRBV6-3 among them, were indistinguishable and were therefore excluded. CMV serostatus was the only recorded immune exposure for donors. Compared with the roughly 700-donor mean, an Asian-associated ancestry cluster reportedly had fewer N-insertions, according to a later analysis.

Primers for the PCR totalled 60 Vbeta and 13 Jbeta. Using immunoSEQ multiplex PCR, the repertoire was profiled, and TCRdb retains in-frame clones only, with some absent. The sample contains more than 150,000 clones, roughly 80% of which appear only once. Source material: PBMCs. V usage is TRBV18 and J usage is TRBJ2-7; 10 bases are a match to TRBD1. The sequence was collected from a woman in her thirties or forties in good health and CMV-seropositive. CDR3 in amino acids: CASSPGTGDRYEQYF. CDR3 in DNA: TGTGCCAGCTCACCCGGGACAGGGGATCGGTACGAGCAGTACTTC.